This TCR beta chain was profiled in a study of T cells in narcolepsy. Study results and caveats: HCRT-specific and TRIB2-specific autoreactive clonotypes appeared among same-patient CSF and blood CD4+ clonotypes.

V lost 5 bases, J lost 0 bases, and 13 bases lay in between. This CDR3 contains 15 residues. CDR1 and CDR2 from the germline V gene are ENHRY and SYGVKD. Profiled with immunoSEQ multiplex PCR; TCRdb holds only in-frame clones, not every one. Of 37,000 or so clones listed, approximately 85% were seen once; the top ten hold roughly 1.6%. A remark on this clone: No antigen is known for it.

The sequenced sample consisted of CD45RA- memory CD4+ T cells from PBMCs. This chain links TRBV10-3 with TRBJ1-1; no clear D. The sequence derives from a human donor with narcolepsy. The CDR3 nucleotides are TGTGCCATCAGTCAACGAGGGTCCATGAACACTGAAGCTTTCTTT. Protein sequence: CAISQRGSMNTEAFF.